A selection of T cell receptor beta chains follows, all from one sample in a study of OX40 agonist ivuxolimab in advanced cancers. Here immunoSEQ multiplex PCR was the method, and the copy in TCRdb shows in-frame clones only, minus some. The sample yields approximately 73,000 clones, about nine tenths seen once. The source material was CD4+ or CD8+ T cells sorted from blood, sampled in a trial of the OX40 agonist ivuxolimab. The receptors were sampled from an adult with an advanced solid tumor such as melanoma, head and neck, liver or kidney cancer. CDR3s include the opening cysteine and the closing phenylalanine or tryptophan. Each record gives: D gene, V gene, J gene, clone size, CDR3 protein, CDR3 DNA. The D gene is left open where the match is weak. Not every row has a clone size; where given, it reads once, few, many or a size class.

d_call: NA; v_call: TRBV10-1; j_call: TRBJ1-3; clone_size: NA; cdr3_aa: CASMGISGNTIYF; cdr3_nt: TGCGCCAGCATGGGAATCTCTGGAAACACCATATATTTT
d_call: TRBD1; v_call: TRBV19; j_call: TRBJ2-2; clone_size: NA; cdr3_aa: CASRGTGTGGDGELFF; cdr3_nt: TGTGCCAGTAGGGGAACCGGGACAGGGGGCGACGGGGAGCTGTTTTTT
d_call: TRBD1; v_call: TRBV11-2; j_call: TRBJ1-1; clone_size: NA; cdr3_aa: CASSFTTGTTEAFF; cdr3_nt: TGTGCCAGCAGCTTCACGACAGGGACCACTGAAGCTTTCTTT
d_call: NA; v_call: TRBV28; j_call: TRBJ1-2; clone_size: NA; cdr3_aa: CASSSSGGGYPNYGYTF; cdr3_nt: TGTGCCAGCAGTTCCTCCGGGGGAGGGTATCCTAACTATGGCTACACCTTC
d_call: TRBD1; v_call: TRBV27; j_call: TRBJ2-1; clone_size: NA; cdr3_aa: CASSLSTGPAEQFF; cdr3_nt: TGTGCCAGCAGTTTATCGACAGGGCCTGCGGAGCAGTTCTTC
d_call: NA; v_call: TRBV7-9; j_call: TRBJ1-5; clone_size: few; cdr3_aa: CASSLSMSDHNQPQHF; cdr3_nt: TGTGCCAGCAGCTTAAGTATGTCAGACCACAATCAGCCCCAGCATTTT
d_call: NA; v_call: TRBV15; j_call: TRBJ2-4; clone_size: NA; cdr3_aa: CATSRGGAPTAKNIQYF; cdr3_nt: TGTGCCACCAGCAGAGGAGGAGCCCCCACGGCCAAAAACATTCAGTACTTC
d_call: TRBD2; v_call: TRBV2; j_call: TRBJ2-3; clone_size: NA; cdr3_aa: CASTRTSGNTDTQYF; cdr3_nt: TGTGCCAGCACGCGGACTAGCGGAAACACAGATACGCAGTATTTT
d_call: NA; v_call: TRBV7-9; j_call: TRBJ2-7; clone_size: NA; cdr3_aa: CASSLTEGLSSYEQYF; cdr3_nt: TGTGCCAGCAGCTTAACCGAGGGACTCAGCTCCTACGAGCAGTACTTC
d_call: TRBD2; v_call: TRBV10-3; j_call: TRBJ2-5; clone_size: NA; cdr3_aa: CAISESVTSERETQYF; cdr3_nt: TGTGCCATCAGTGAGTCGGTGACTAGCGAGCGAGAGACCCAGTACTTC
d_call: NA; v_call: TRBV5-1; j_call: TRBJ1-5; clone_size: once; cdr3_aa: CASSLDSRDGQPQHF; cdr3_nt: TGCGCCAGCAGCTTGGATTCAAGGGACGGTCAGCCCCAGCATTTT
d_call: TRBD2; v_call: TRBV11-2; j_call: TRBJ2-3; clone_size: NA; cdr3_aa: CASSLGGGGAPDTQYF; cdr3_nt: TGTGCCAGCAGCTTAGGCGGCGGGGGGGCCCCAGATACGCAGTATTTT
d_call: NA; v_call: TRBV5-4; j_call: TRBJ1-4; clone_size: NA; cdr3_aa: CASRRGEANEKLFF; cdr3_nt: TGTGCCAGCAGAAGGGGCGAGGCTAATGAAAAACTGTTTTTT
d_call: NA; v_call: TRBV9; j_call: TRBJ1-2; clone_size: NA; cdr3_aa: CASSAQGSAYGYTF; cdr3_nt: TGTGCCAGCAGCGCCCAGGGGTCTGCCTATGGCTACACCTTC
d_call: NA; v_call: TRBV30; j_call: TRBJ1-1; clone_size: once; cdr3_aa: CAWRVQSNTEAFF; cdr3_nt: TGTGCCTGGAGAGTACAGTCGAACACTGAAGCTTTCTTT
d_call: TRBD1; v_call: TRBV7-9; j_call: TRBJ1-1; clone_size: NA; cdr3_aa: CASSWTGRDNTEAFF; cdr3_nt: TGTGCCAGCAGCTGGACAGGGCGCGACAACACTGAAGCTTTCTTT
d_call: NA; v_call: TRBV7-3; j_call: TRBJ2-1; clone_size: few; cdr3_aa: CASSLIELPNNEQFF; cdr3_nt: TGTGCCAGCAGCTTAATCGAACTTCCCAACAATGAGCAGTTCTTC
d_call: NA; v_call: TRBV5-4; j_call: TRBJ2-2; clone_size: NA; cdr3_aa: CASSLDSNTGELFF; cdr3_nt: TGTGCCAGCAGCTTGGACAGCAACACCGGGGAGCTGTTTTTT
d_call: TRBD2; v_call: TRBV2; j_call: TRBJ2-3; clone_size: NA; cdr3_aa: CASSEPSGHTDTQYF; cdr3_nt: TGTGCCAGCAGTGAACCTAGCGGACACACAGATACGCAGTATTTT
d_call: NA; v_call: TRBV18; j_call: TRBJ1-4; clone_size: NA; cdr3_aa: CASSPALGGPGNEKLFF; cdr3_nt: TGTGCCAGCTCACCAGCCTTGGGCGGCCCGGGTAATGAAAAACTGTTTTTT
d_call: TRBD1; v_call: TRBV5-1; j_call: TRBJ1-1; clone_size: few; cdr3_aa: CASSFTQGVNTEAFF; cdr3_nt: TGCGCCAGCAGCTTCACCCAGGGGGTGAACACTGAAGCTTTCTTT
d_call: NA; v_call: TRBV7-9; j_call: TRBJ2-7; clone_size: few; cdr3_aa: CASSFSGSSYEQYF; cdr3_nt: TGTGCCAGCAGCTTCTCCGGGTCTTCCTACGAGCAGTACTTC
d_call: TRBD2; v_call: TRBV19; j_call: TRBJ2-7; clone_size: NA; cdr3_aa: CASSKGTSGGADEQYF; cdr3_nt: TGTGCCAGTAGTAAAGGGACTAGCGGGGGGGCCGACGAGCAGTACTTC
d_call: TRBD1; v_call: TRBV27; j_call: TRBJ1-3; clone_size: once; cdr3_aa: CASSGRTGDGNTIYF; cdr3_nt: TGTGCCAGCAGTGGAAGGACAGGGGACGGAAACACCATATATTTT
d_call: TRBD2; v_call: TRBV5-1; j_call: TRBJ2-2; clone_size: NA; cdr3_aa: CASSLPWSGGSTGELFF; cdr3_nt: TGCGCCAGCAGCCTACCGTGGAGCGGGGGTTCCACCGGGGAGCTGTTTTTT
d_call: TRBD2; v_call: TRBV7-2; j_call: TRBJ2-7; clone_size: NA; cdr3_aa: CASSLERGALKETYEQYF; cdr3_nt: TGTGCCAGCAGCTTGGAGCGGGGGGCCTTGAAGGAGACCTACGAGCAGTACTTC
d_call: NA; v_call: TRBV19; j_call: TRBJ2-7; clone_size: NA; cdr3_aa: CASSLSGVYYEQYF; cdr3_nt: TGTGCCAGTAGTTTGTCAGGGGTGTACTACGAGCAGTACTTC
d_call: NA; v_call: TRBV7-2; j_call: TRBJ1-2; clone_size: NA; cdr3_aa: CASSFNGRVSYGYTF; cdr3_nt: TGTGCCAGCAGCTTTAATGGCAGGGTCAGCTATGGCTACACCTTC
d_call: NA; v_call: TRBV28; j_call: TRBJ1-6; clone_size: NA; cdr3_aa: CASSFGGVSPLHF; cdr3_nt: TGTGCCAGCAGTTTCGGGGGGGTTTCACCCCTCCACTTT
d_call: NA; v_call: TRBV6-4; j_call: TRBJ1-1; clone_size: few; cdr3_aa: CASSLRGRVRTEAFF; cdr3_nt: TGTGCCAGCAGTCTCCGGGGGAGGGTGAGGACTGAAGCTTTCTTT
d_call: TRBD1; v_call: TRBV18; j_call: TRBJ2-2; clone_size: NA; cdr3_aa: CASSPRQDRVNTGELFF; cdr3_nt: TGTGCCAGCTCACCACGGCAGGACAGGGTGAACACCGGGGAGCTGTTTTTT
d_call: NA; v_call: TRBV5-4; j_call: TRBJ2-1; clone_size: NA; cdr3_aa: CASSSLTRDLNEQFF; cdr3_nt: TGTGCCAGCAGCTCACTTACCCGGGACCTCAATGAGCAGTTCTTC
d_call: NA; v_call: TRBV28; j_call: TRBJ2-5; clone_size: NA; cdr3_aa: CASSLGEDYRRTQYF; cdr3_nt: TGTGCCAGCAGCCTGGGGGAGGACTACCGCCGAACCCAGTACTTC
d_call: TRBD2; v_call: TRBV7-7; j_call: TRBJ2-5; clone_size: NA; cdr3_aa: CASSAGGGRQETQYF; cdr3_nt: TGTGCTAGCAGCGCCGGGGGGGGGAGACAAGAGACCCAGTACTTC
d_call: NA; v_call: TRBV12-5; j_call: TRBJ1-2; clone_size: NA; cdr3_aa: CASGPAFRGSYTF; cdr3_nt: TGTGCTAGTGGTCCCGCCTTTCGCGGTTCCTACACCTTC
d_call: NA; v_call: TRBV19; j_call: TRBJ1-4; clone_size: NA; cdr3_aa: CAGSPAGFNEKLFF; cdr3_nt: TGTGCCGGTAGTCCGGCAGGGTTTAATGAAAAACTGTTTTTT
d_call: NA; v_call: TRBV5-4; j_call: TRBJ1-2; clone_size: NA; cdr3_aa: CASSLDNYGYTF; cdr3_nt: TGTGCCAGCAGCTTGGACAACTATGGCTACACCTTC
d_call: NA; v_call: TRBV11-2; j_call: TRBJ2-1; clone_size: NA; cdr3_aa: CASSLGGEQFF; cdr3_nt: TGTGCCAGCAGCTTAGGAGGTGAGCAGTTCTTC
d_call: NA; v_call: TRBV12-5; j_call: TRBJ2-3; clone_size: NA; cdr3_aa: CASGLGPGGTDTQYF; cdr3_nt: TGTGCTAGTGGTTTAGGACCAGGGGGCACAGATACGCAGTATTTT
d_call: NA; v_call: TRBV7-2; j_call: TRBJ1-3; clone_size: NA; cdr3_aa: CASSLGPADAGNTIYF; cdr3_nt: TGTGCCAGCAGCTTAGGCCCGGCGGACGCTGGAAACACCATATATTTT
d_call: NA; v_call: TRBV28; j_call: TRBJ1-1; clone_size: NA; cdr3_aa: CASSLPFGLGHEAFF; cdr3_nt: TGTGCCAGCAGTTTACCTTTCGGCCTTGGCCACGAAGCTTTCTTT
d_call: NA; v_call: TRBV19; j_call: TRBJ2-2; clone_size: NA; cdr3_aa: CASSIQVAGELFF; cdr3_nt: TGTGCCAGTAGTATTCAGGTCGCCGGGGAGCTGTTTTTT
d_call: NA; v_call: TRBV6-5; j_call: TRBJ2-7; clone_size: NA; cdr3_aa: CASSYSRAPSYEQYF; cdr3_nt: TGTGCCAGCAGTTACTCAAGGGCTCCCTCCTACGAGCAGTACTTC
d_call: NA; v_call: TRBV7-2; j_call: TRBJ2-5; clone_size: NA; cdr3_aa: CASSLFGTQQETQYF; cdr3_nt: TGTGCCAGCAGCTTATTCGGGACTCAACAAGAGACCCAGTACTTC
d_call: NA; v_call: TRBV9; j_call: TRBJ1-5; clone_size: NA; cdr3_aa: CASSALITRGGNQPQHF; cdr3_nt: TGTGCCAGCAGCGCCCTGATAACCCGCGGGGGAAATCAGCCCCAGCATTTT
d_call: NA; v_call: TRBV7-2; j_call: TRBJ2-1; clone_size: once; cdr3_aa: CASSPRGSSYNEQFF; cdr3_nt: TGTGCCAGCAGCCCCCGGGGGAGCTCCTACAATGAGCAGTTCTTC
d_call: TRBD1; v_call: TRBV9; j_call: TRBJ1-1; clone_size: once; cdr3_aa: CASSVVLGRGTEAFF; cdr3_nt: TGTGCCAGCAGCGTAGTTTTAGGCAGGGGGACTGAAGCTTTCTTT
d_call: TRBD1; v_call: TRBV5-1; j_call: TRBJ2-7; clone_size: NA; cdr3_aa: CASSHQGTGTYEQYF; cdr3_nt: TGCGCCAGCAGCCACCAGGGGACAGGGACCTACGAGCAGTACTTC
d_call: TRBD1; v_call: TRBV28; j_call: TRBJ1-2; clone_size: once; cdr3_aa: CASSPGQGPGYTF; cdr3_nt: TGTGCCAGCAGTCCGGGACAGGGACCTGGCTACACCTTC
d_call: TRBD2; v_call: TRBV5-1; j_call: TRBJ2-5; clone_size: NA; cdr3_aa: CASTPSGGARETQYF; cdr3_nt: TGCGCCAGCACTCCGAGCGGGGGGGCCCGGGAGACCCAGTACTTC
d_call: NA; v_call: TRBV18; j_call: TRBJ1-3; clone_size: NA; cdr3_aa: CASSRLGQEFQNTIYF; cdr3_nt: TGTGCCAGCTCCCGTCTAGGACAAGAGTTTCAAAACACCATATATTTT
d_call: NA; v_call: TRBV2; j_call: TRBJ2-3; clone_size: NA; cdr3_aa: CATTRWGSTDTQYF; cdr3_nt: TGTGCCACTACCCGTTGGGGAAGCACAGATACGCAGTATTTT
d_call: TRBD1; v_call: TRBV7-9; j_call: TRBJ2-7; clone_size: NA; cdr3_aa: CASSFRQGVEQYF; cdr3_nt: TGTGCCAGCAGCTTTAGACAGGGGGTCGAGCAGTACTTC